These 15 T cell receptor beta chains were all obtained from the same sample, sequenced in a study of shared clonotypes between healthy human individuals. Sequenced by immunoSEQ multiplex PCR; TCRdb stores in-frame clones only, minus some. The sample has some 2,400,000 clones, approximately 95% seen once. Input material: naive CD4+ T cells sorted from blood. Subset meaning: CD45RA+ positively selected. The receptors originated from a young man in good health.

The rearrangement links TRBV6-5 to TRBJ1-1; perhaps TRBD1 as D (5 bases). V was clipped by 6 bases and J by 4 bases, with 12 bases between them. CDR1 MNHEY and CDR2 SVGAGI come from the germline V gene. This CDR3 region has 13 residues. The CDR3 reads CASRPGQGTEAFF. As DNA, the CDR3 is TGTGCCAGCAGACCCGGACAAGGCACTGAAGCTTTCTTT.

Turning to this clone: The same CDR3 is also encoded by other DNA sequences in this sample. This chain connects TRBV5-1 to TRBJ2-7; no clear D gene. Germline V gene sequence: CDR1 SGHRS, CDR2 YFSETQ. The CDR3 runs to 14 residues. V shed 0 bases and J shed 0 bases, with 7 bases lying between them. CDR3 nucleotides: TGCGCCAGCAGCTTGGACGGCAGCTCCTACGAGCAGTACTTC. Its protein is CASSLDGSSYEQYF.

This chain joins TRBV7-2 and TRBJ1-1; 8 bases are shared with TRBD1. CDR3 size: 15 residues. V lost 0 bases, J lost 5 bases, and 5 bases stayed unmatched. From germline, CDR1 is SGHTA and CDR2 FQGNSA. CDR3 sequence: CASSLAGTGGTEAFF. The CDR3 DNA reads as TGTGCCAGCAGCTTAGCGGGCACAGGGGGTACTGAAGCTTTCTTT.

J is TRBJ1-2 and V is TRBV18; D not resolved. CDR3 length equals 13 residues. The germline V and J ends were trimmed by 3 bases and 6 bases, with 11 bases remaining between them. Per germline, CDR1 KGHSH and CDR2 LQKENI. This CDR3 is CASSPYNQDGYTF. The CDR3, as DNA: TGTGCCAGCTCACCGTATAACCAAGATGGCTACACCTTC.

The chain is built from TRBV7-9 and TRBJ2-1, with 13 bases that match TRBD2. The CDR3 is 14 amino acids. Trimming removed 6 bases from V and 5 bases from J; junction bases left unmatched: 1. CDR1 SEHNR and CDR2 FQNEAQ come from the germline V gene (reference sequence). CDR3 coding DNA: TGTGCCAGCAGTACTAGCGGGAGGGACAATGAGCAGTTCTTC. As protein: CASSTSGRDNEQFF. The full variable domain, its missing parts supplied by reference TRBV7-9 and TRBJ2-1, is DTGVSQNPRHKITKRGQNVTFRCDPISEHNRLYWYRQTLGQGPEFLTYFQNEAQLEKSRLLSDRFSAERPKGSFSTLEIQRTEQGDSAMYLCASSTSGRDNEQFFGPGTRLTVL.

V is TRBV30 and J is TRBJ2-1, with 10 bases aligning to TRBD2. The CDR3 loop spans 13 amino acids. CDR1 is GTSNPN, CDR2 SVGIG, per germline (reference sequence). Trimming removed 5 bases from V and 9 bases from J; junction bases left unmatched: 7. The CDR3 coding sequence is TGTGCCTGGGGTGCTAGCGGGAGAACTGAGCAGTTCTTC. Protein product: CAWGASGRTEQFF.

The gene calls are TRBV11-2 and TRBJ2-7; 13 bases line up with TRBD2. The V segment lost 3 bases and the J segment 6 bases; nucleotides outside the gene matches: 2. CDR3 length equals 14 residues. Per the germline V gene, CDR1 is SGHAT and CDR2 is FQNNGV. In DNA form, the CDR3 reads TGTGCCAGCAGCTTTACTAGCGGGGGGGGCGAGCAGTACTTC. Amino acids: CASSFTSGGGEQYF.

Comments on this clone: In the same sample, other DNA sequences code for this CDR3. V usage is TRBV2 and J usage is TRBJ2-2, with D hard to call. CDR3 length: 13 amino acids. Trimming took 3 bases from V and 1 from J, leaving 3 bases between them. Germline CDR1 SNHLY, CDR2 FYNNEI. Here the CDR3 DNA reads TGTGCCAGCAGTGAGGTGAACACCGGGGAGCTGTTTTTT. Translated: CASSEVNTGELFF.

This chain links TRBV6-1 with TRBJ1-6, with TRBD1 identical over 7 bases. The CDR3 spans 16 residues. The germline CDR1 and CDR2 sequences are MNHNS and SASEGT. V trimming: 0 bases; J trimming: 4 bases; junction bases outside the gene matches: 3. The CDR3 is CASSEAGGFYNSPLHF. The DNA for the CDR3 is TGTGCCAGCAGTGAAGCAGGGGGCTTTTATAATTCACCCCTCCACTTT.

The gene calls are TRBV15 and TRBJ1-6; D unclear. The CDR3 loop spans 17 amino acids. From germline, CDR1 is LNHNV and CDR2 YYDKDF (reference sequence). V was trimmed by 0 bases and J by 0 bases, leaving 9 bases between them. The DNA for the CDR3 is TGTGCCACCAGCAGAGATAGGGAGAGCTCCTATAATTCACCCCTCCACTTT. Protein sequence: CATSRDRESSYNSPLHF.

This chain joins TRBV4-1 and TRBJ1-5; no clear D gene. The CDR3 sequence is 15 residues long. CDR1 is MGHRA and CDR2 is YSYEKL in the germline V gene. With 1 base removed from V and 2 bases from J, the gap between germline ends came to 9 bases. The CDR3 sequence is CASSQVQTGNQPQHF. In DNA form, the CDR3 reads TGCGCCAGCAGCCAAGTTCAGACGGGCAATCAGCCCCAGCATTTT.

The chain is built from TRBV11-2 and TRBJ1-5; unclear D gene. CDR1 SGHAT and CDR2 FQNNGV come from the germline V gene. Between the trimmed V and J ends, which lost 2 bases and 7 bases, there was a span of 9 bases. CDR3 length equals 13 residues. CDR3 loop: CASSLSVGQPQHF. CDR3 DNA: TGTGCCAGCAGCTTATCAGTCGGACAGCCCCAGCATTTT.

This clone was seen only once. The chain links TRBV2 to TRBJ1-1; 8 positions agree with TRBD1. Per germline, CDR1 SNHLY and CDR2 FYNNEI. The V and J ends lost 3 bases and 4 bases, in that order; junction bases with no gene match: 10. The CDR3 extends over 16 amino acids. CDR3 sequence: CASSDLTGVGFTEAFF. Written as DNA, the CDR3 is TGTGCCAGCAGTGACCTGACAGGGGTGGGTTTCACTGAAGCTTTCTTT.

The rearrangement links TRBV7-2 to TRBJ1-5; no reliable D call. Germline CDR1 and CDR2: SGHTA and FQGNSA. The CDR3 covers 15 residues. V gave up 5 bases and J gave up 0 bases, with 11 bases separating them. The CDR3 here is CASSLSTISNQPQHF. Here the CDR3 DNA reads TGTGCCAGCAGCCTATCGACAATTAGCAATCAGCCCCAGCATTTT.

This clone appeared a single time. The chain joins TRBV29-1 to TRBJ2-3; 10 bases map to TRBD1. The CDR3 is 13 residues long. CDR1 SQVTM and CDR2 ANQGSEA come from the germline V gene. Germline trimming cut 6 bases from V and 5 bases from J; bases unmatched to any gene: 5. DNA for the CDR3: TGCAGCGTGGGACAGGGGATTGGAGATACGCAGTATTTT. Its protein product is CSVGQGIGDTQYF.